These T cell receptor beta chains were read from a single sample in a study of blood T cell repertoires in COVID-19. Sequenced by immunoSEQ multiplex PCR; TCRdb stores in-frame clones only, minus some. This sample has over 300,000 clones, with around 90% found just once. Sequenced sample: peripheral blood. These receptors all come from a man aged 18 to 30 with active or convalescent COVID-19. Both conserved end residues are part of each CDR3. A D gene is named only where the DNA matches it firmly. Clone size is shown for a subset of rows, as once, few, many or a class of expanded clone.

d_call j_call clone_size v_call cdr3_nt cdr3_aa
- TRBJ2-6 few TRBV4-2 TGTGCCAGCAGCCAAGACAACTCTGGGGCCAACGTGCTGACTTTC CASSQDNSGANVLTF
- TRBJ1-2 - TRBV6-2/TRBV6-3 TGTGCCAGCAGTATGAGAGCTAACTATGGCTACACCTTC CASSMRANYGYTF
- TRBJ1-2 once TRBV7-9 TGTGCCAGCACCGGACAGCCTAACTATGGCTACACCTTC CASTGQPNYGYTF
TRBD2 TRBJ2-1 - TRBV12-3/TRBV12-4 TGTGCCAGCACGCGGGGGGTTTACAATGAGCAGTTCTTC CASTRGVYNEQFF
TRBD2 TRBJ2-7 - TRBV15 TGTGCCACCAGCAGAGTTCGTCTAGCGGGAGAGGGGCAAGAGCAGTACTTC CATSRVRLAGEGQEQYF
- TRBJ1-5 once TRBV19 TGTGCCAGTAGTATTAAGCGGGATAGCAATCAGCCCCAGCATTTT CASSIKRDSNQPQHF
- TRBJ1-6 few TRBV7-9 TGTGCCAGCAGTCCAGGCAGGGTAGGATCACCCCTCCACTTT CASSPGRVGSPLHF
- TRBJ1-2 - TRBV11-2 TGTGCCAGCAGCCCCTTGGGGGGAGGGGCTAGGTGGTATGGCTACACCTTC CASSPLGGGARWYGYTF
TRBD1 TRBJ2-7 once TRBV7-7 TGTGCTAGCAGCCACGGGACAGCCGGCGTGGAGCAGTACTTC CASSHGTAGVEQYF
- TRBJ1-6 - TRBV5-6 TGTGCCAGCAGCTTCGACGGGCCGAGGGGGAATTCACCCCTCCACTTT CASSFDGPRGNSPLHF
TRBD1 TRBJ2-7 - TRBV27 TGTGCCAGCAGTTTCAACCCCTATCCAGGGGGCACGGGAGAGCAGTACTTC CASSFNPYPGGTGEQYF
- TRBJ1-2 - TRBV11-2 TGTGCCAGCAGCTCCACAGGGAGGGGAGGCTACACCTTC CASSSTGRGGYTF
- TRBJ1-4 - TRBV7-2 TGTGCCAGCAAGCCCGGCGGTAATGAAAAACTGTTTTTT CASKPGGNEKLFF
TRBD1 TRBJ1-1 once TRBV19 TGTGCCAGTAGTATTAGGTCAGGGGGTCCGACTGAAGCTTTCTTT CASSIRSGGPTEAFF
- TRBJ2-7 - TRBV6-5 TGTGCCAGCAGTAACAGGGCCTACGAGCAGTACTTC CASSNRAYEQYF
TRBD1 TRBJ1-5 - TRBV28 TGTGCCAGCGGGGGGACAGCTAATCAGCCCCAGCATTTT CASGGTANQPQHF
TRBD2 TRBJ2-1 - TRBV28 TGTGCCAGCAGTTTACCCCGTCGGGGACTAGCGGGAGTCGATGAGCAGTTCTTC CASSLPRRGLAGVDEQFF
TRBD1 TRBJ1-5 - TRBV7-6 TGTGCCAGCAGCCCATGGACAGGGTTGGATCAGCCCCAGCATTTT CASSPWTGLDQPQHF
- TRBJ2-7 - TRBV7-9 TGTGCCAGCAGCTTAAAACAGGGCCCTACCTACGAGCAGTACTTC CASSLKQGPTYEQYF
- TRBJ1-1 - TRBV12-3/TRBV12-4 TGTGCCAGCAGTCCCCAGGGCACTGAAGCTTTCTTT CASSPQGTEAFF
- TRBJ1-1 - TRBV4-2 TGTGCCAGCAGCCAAGAACCGCAGGGGATCACTGAAGCTTTCTTT CASSQEPQGITEAFF
- TRBJ2-7 - TRBV29-1 TGCAGCGTTACCGGGACATTGTTGCACGAGCAGTACTTC CSVTGTLLHEQYF
- TRBJ2-7 - TRBV2 TGTGCCAGCAGCGGAGGGACCTACGAGCAGTACTTC CASSGGTYEQYF
- TRBJ1-2 - TRBV5-6 TGTGCCAGCAGCTTGGACAGGGAGGGCTTTACTGGCTACACCTTC CASSLDREGFTGYTF
TRBD2 TRBJ2-2 - TRBV28 TGTGCCAGCAGCGCCCCGGGACTAGGTGGAAAAAAGACGAACACCGGGGAGCTGTTTTTT CASSAPGLGGKKTNTGELFF
- TRBJ1-3 - TRBV6-2/TRBV6-3 TGTGCCAGCAGTTACTCGCCGGGGTCGGCTGGAAACACCATATATTTT CASSYSPGSAGNTIYF
TRBD1 TRBJ1-1 - TRBV28 TGTGCCAGCAGTTCTGGACAGGCCCCTGAAGCTTTCTTT CASSSGQAPEAFF
TRBD1 TRBJ1-1 - TRBV7-2 TGTGCCAGCAGCTCACGACAGGGTGGTGAAGCTTTCTTT CASSSRQGGEAFF
TRBD1 TRBJ1-5 - TRBV6-5 TGTGCCAGCAGTCCCGACAGGGGTAGCAATCAGCCCCAGCATTTT CASSPDRGSNQPQHF
- TRBJ2-2 - TRBV19 TGTGCCAGTAGTATAGTGCGGGGAGGCACCGGGGAGCTGTTTTTT CASSIVRGGTGELFF
- TRBJ2-1 - TRBV7-3 TGTGCCAGCAGCTTAAGTGGGACGGGAGTTTACAATGAGCAGTTCTTC CASSLSGTGVYNEQFF
- TRBJ1-4 - TRBV18 TGTGCCAGCTCACCACCGTTACAGGCTAATGAAAAACTGTTTTTT CASSPPLQANEKLFF
- TRBJ1-3 - TRBV7-2 TGTGCCAGCAGCGCCGAGGCGGGAGTTGGGAACACCATATATTTT CASSAEAGVGNTIYF
TRBD1 TRBJ1-1 - TRBV19 TGTGCCAGTAGAAAGTGGGACAGGGATACTGAAGCTTTCTTT CASRKWDRDTEAFF
TRBD1 TRBJ2-7 - TRBV10-3 TGTGCCATCAGGACTCCGGGACAGGGTTACGAGCAGTACTTC CAIRTPGQGYEQYF
- TRBJ1-4 - TRBV6-5 TGTGCCAGCAGTTACAGCTTCACAACTAATGAAAAACTGTTTTTT CASSYSFTTNEKLFF
- TRBJ1-1 once TRBV27 TGTGCCAGCAGTTTAGGCAGCGGGACTGAAGCTTTCTTT CASSLGSGTEAFF
TRBD1 TRBJ2-1 - TRBV29-1 TGCAGCGTTGTCGGGACAGAGAAATACAATGAGCAGTTCTTC CSVVGTEKYNEQFF
TRBD1 TRBJ2-7 - TRBV18 TGTGCCAGCTCACCTAGACAGGGCTACGAGCAGTACTTC CASSPRQGYEQYF
TRBD1 TRBJ2-7 - TRBV5-1 TGCGCCAGCAGCTTAACCGGGACAGGGGGCTTTGAGCAGTACTTC CASSLTGTGGFEQYF
TRBD1 TRBJ1-5 - TRBV3-1/TRBV3-2 TGTGCCAGCAGCCCCGGGACAGGGACTTTAAGCAATCAGCCCCAGCATTTT CASSPGTGTLSNQPQHF
- TRBJ1-5 once TRBV19 TGTGCCAGTAGTATCTCGGGGAATCAGCCCCAGCATTTT CASSISGNQPQHF